This T cell receptor beta chain appears in the sequencing data of a study of blood T cells in healthy people across ages. Sample-barcoded 5' priming and a J-beta primer mix drove a second PCR of roughly 6 to 12 cycles. MiXCR, run by TCRdb on the 5' RACE reads, gives a single entry per CDR3 protein. The sample shows more than 600,000 distinct CDR3 sequences, 20% to 25% of them seen only once. This clonotype was observed a handful of times. This CDR3 is 13 amino acids long. V shed 7 bases and J shed 3 bases, with 11 bases lying between them. In germline, CDR1 is SGHTA, CDR2 FQGNSA. This sample also belongs to another study, concerning T cells of mothers and their children.

Specimen: blood. This chain connects TRBV7-2 to TRBJ2-3; D is possibly TRBD2 (6 bases). The clonotype comes from a boy between 10 and 17 years old in good health. This chain's CDR3 is CASNRGGTDTQYF. The CDR3 DNA reads TGTGCCAGCAATCGGGGAGGAACAGATACGCAGTATTTT.